This T cell receptor (beta chain) was identified in a study of T cells in Graves' hyperthyroidism and ophthalmopathy. Patients were excluded for uncontrolled infection, other autoimmune disease, pregnancy or lactation. Clinical symptoms, serum thyroxine, TRAb, thyroid ultrasound and orbital computed tomography informed diagnoses. The CDR3 contains 13 residues. V shed 5 bases and J shed 8 bases, with 15 bases lying between them. This clonotype occurred many times. The investigators amplified TCR beta CDR3 regions from RNA transcripts. HTBI primers were used for first-round RT-PCR of the TCR CDR3. TCRdb processed the multiplex PCR reads anew with MiXCR; each CDR3 protein has one entry. The sample includes about 520,000 distinct CDR3 sequences, less than 25% of them seen just once.

Input material: blood. The TCR originated in a young man with Graves' hyperthyroidism. The rearrangement uses TRBV12-3 or TRBV12-4 and TRBJ1-2; perhaps TRBD1 as D (6 bases). CDR3 in DNA: TGTGCCAGCAGTCCCCAGGGGCCGAGGGGCTACACCTTC. Its translation: CASSPQGPRGYTF.